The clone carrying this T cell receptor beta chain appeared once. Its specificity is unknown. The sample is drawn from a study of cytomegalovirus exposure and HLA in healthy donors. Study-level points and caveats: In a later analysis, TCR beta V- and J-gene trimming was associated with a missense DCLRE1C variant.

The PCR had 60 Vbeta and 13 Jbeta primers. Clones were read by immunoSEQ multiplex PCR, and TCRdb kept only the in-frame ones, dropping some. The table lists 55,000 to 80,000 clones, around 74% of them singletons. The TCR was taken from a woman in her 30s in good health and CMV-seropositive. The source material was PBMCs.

The DNA for the CDR3 is TGTGCCAGCATCGGCAGGGGCTGGAATGAGCAGTTCTTC. Translated, it gives CASIGRGWNEQFF. The gene calls are TRBV2 and TRBJ2-1; D is possibly TRBD1 (6 bases). Germline CDR1 is SNHLY and CDR2 is FYNNEI. V lost 7 bases to trimming and J lost 7 bases, with 14 bases between them. The CDR3 has 13 residues.